A single sample gave rise to the 5 T cell receptor beta chains below, sequenced in a study of blood T cell repertoires in COVID-19. Clones were read by immunoSEQ multiplex PCR, and TCRdb kept only the in-frame ones, dropping some. The table records 85,000 to 95,000 clones, about two thirds of them present only once. The sequenced sample was peripheral blood. The receptors originated from a woman aged 80 or older with acute or convalescent COVID-19.

This clone turned up a few times. V is TRBV5-1 and J is TRBJ1-2; 8 bases line up with TRBD1. The ends lost 1 base at V and 5 bases at J; junction bases unmatched: 4. Germline V lookup: CDR1 SGHRS, CDR2 YFSETQ. This CDR3 region has 14 residues. CDR3: CASSLTTGVYGYTF. CDR3 sequence (DNA): TGCGCCAGCAGCTTGACGACAGGGGTATATGGCTACACCTTC.

The rearrangement uses TRBV7-8 and TRBJ2-5, with D possibly matching TRBD2 (6 bases). Germline-derived CDR1 and CDR2 are SGHVS and FQNEAQ. Trimming cost V 3 bases and J 2 bases, with 13 bases left between them. The CDR3 is made up of 15 amino acids. In DNA form, the CDR3 reads TGTGCCAGCAGCTTCGGGAGCCGGCCGCAAGAGACCCAGTACTTC. This gives the protein CASSFGSRPQETQYF.

On this clone itself: One end of the junction is discordant with germline, which a read error may explain. The chain has TRBV28 and TRBJ1-5; D ambiguous. CDR3 size: 13 residues. Germline V gene lookup returns CDR1 MDHEN and CDR2 SYDVKM. The CDR3: CASCFRSDQPQHF. The CDR3 DNA sequence: TGTGCCAGCTGTTTCCGGTCTGATCAGCCCCAGCATTTT.

The chain couples TRBV6-5 to TRBJ1-6; tentatively, D is TRBD1 (5 bases). V dropped 0 bases and J dropped 10 bases, with 13 bases sitting between them. The germline CDR1 and CDR2 sequences are MNHEY and SVGAGI. CDR3 size: 15 residues. The CDR3, as DNA: TGTGCCAGCAGTTACTCGTTCCAGGGTACCTCACCCCTCCACTTT. It yields the protein CASSYSFQGTSPLHF.

This rearrangement joins TRBV19 to TRBJ2-7, with a weak D call TRBD1 (5 bases). The germline V gene has CDR1 LNHDA and CDR2 SQIVND (reference sequence). CDR3 length equals 16 residues. Deletions cut 5 bases from V and 7 bases from J, with 24 bases between. The CDR3 here is CASSLIPRTGTEEQYF. CDR3 in DNA: TGTGCCAGTAGTCTAATACCCCGCACAGGAACAGAGGAGCAGTACTTC.